This T cell receptor (beta chain) was captured by sequencing in a study of T cells in Graves' hyperthyroidism and ophthalmopathy. In this sample, this clonotype turned up many times. Germline CDR1 and CDR2: SGHDT and YYEEEE. The V end was cut by 4 bases, the J end by 7 bases, with 15 bases between. This CDR3 spans 14 amino acids. Regions amplified from RNA transcripts were the TCR beta CDR3 regions. With the HTBI primer set, the TCR CDR3 went through a first round of RT-PCR. TCRdb reanalysed the multiplex PCR reads using MiXCR and keeps one entry per CDR3 protein. The sample has 550,000 to 700,000 distinct CDR3 sequences, more than 45% seen once.

The receptor comes from an adult woman with Graves' disease, either hyperthyroidism or ophthalmopathy (not recorded which). The sample comprised peripheral blood or thyroid tissue (not recorded which). V gene TRBV5-6 combines with J gene TRBJ1-5; D might be TRBD1 (5 bases). The CDR3 region has the DNA TGTGCCAGCAGCCGGACATTTCCGGAGCAGCCCCAGCATTTT. It specifies CASSRTFPEQPQHF. Filled out from reference TRBV5-6 and TRBJ1-5, the complete variable domain reads DAGVTQSPTHLIKTRGQQVTLRCSPKSGHDTVSWYQQALGQGPQFIFQYYEEEERQRGNFPDRFSGHQFPNYSSELNVNALLLGDSALYLCASSRTFPEQPQHFGDGTRLSIL.